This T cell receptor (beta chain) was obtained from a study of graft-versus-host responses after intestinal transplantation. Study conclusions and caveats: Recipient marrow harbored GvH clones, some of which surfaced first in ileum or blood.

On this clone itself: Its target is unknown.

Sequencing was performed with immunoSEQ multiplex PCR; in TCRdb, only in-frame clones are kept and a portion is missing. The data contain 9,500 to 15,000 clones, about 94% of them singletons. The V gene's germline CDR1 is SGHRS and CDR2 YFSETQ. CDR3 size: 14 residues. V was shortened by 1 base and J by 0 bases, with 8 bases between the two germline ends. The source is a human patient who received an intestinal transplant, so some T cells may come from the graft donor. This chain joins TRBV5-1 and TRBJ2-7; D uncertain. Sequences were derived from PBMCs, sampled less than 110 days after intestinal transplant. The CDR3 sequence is CASSLHFSSYEQYF. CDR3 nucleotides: TGCGCCAGCAGCTTGCACTTTAGCTCCTACGAGCAGTACTTC.